The present T cell receptor (beta chain) was sequenced within a study of shared clonotypes between healthy human individuals (TCRdb year 2020). Context from the whole study: The cohort comprised a couple of women and a few men aged 18 to 49 years. Per donor, leukapheresis produced somewhere between about 0.85 and 9.5 billion PBMCs. To estimate repertoire size and how much clonotype sharing occurs between individuals, the study deeply sequenced the blood TCR repertoires of 5 or 6 healthy adults. For each donor, three plates each were used for CD4 naive and CD4 memory, two plates were used for CD8 naive, and one plate was used for CD8 memory. Different laboratories and diverse techniques were used to prepare libraries and sequence TCR repertoires, to increase sequencing depth and limit assay-specific biases. Beyond this particular receptor, the publication reports: Rarefaction of sorted-subset datasets indicated incomplete sequencing despite the large sequencing depth. Sharing across several donors was observed for roughly 5% of naive CD4, less than 4% of naive CD8, about 2.5% of memory CD4, and around 0.4% of memory CD8 clonotypes. Compared with non-shared clonotypes, clonotypes shared by all four sorted-subset donors had higher generation probabilities. Pairwise subsampling indicated that sequencing depth was expected to affect the degree of clonotype sharing among donors. Because the study included only a small number of donors, the genetic and exposure-history diversity represented was limited. Larger estimated clonotype richness was generally found for naive subsets than for memory subsets. Only blood was sampled, and tissue TCR repertoires likely differ from those in blood.

The donors were healthy, HIV-negative adults who had no recently reported acute infections or vaccinations. Every donor was a Caucasian adult residing in Nashville, Tennessee, USA. CD4+ T cells were enriched by magnetic negative selection, after which naive cells were positively selected on CD45RA and the negative fraction was taken as the memory subset. Blood was collected by leukapheresis, and PBMCs were isolated by Ficoll-Histopaque density gradient centrifugation and then cryopreserved in liquid nitrogen vapor phase. Analytical flow cytometry was used to check the purity and quantity of each magnetically sorted T cell population. Genomic DNA was isolated from each sorted fraction and quantified by UV absorbance on a Nanodrop 2000c. Worth noting for this clone: Its binding antigen is unknown. Base qualities are missing; no much larger clone stands one base away. This specimen includes other DNA sequences encoding the same CDR3.

TCR CDR3 regions were amplified from genomic DNA by multiplex PCR using the deep immunoSEQ assay. Extracted genomic DNA from each cell subset was distributed evenly across all wells of several immunoSEQ 96-well plates, and each plate was treated as a replicate. For sorted subsets, about 210 ng of genomic DNA, equivalent to roughly 30,000 T cell genomes, went into each replicate PCR. Purified libraries were measured with a Qubit 3.0 fluorometer, size-checked on a Bioanalyzer 2100, and measured again with the KAPA Library Quantification kit. Every immunoSEQ 96-well plate was sequenced on a separate single-read 150-cycle Illumina NextSeq 550 flow cell. Per the authors' processing: Because the immunoSEQ output held only junctional sequences and lacked quality scores, the filtering could not match the filtering applied to full-length reads. Sequences were annotated with PyIR, a Python wrapper for IgBLAST v1.9, and V/J genes and CDR3 were assigned using IMGT germline references. Any read was removed if the V/J assignment was weak (E-value above 1e-6), the CDR3 was missing, or the read contained stop codons, out-of-frame junctions, or ambiguous translated residues. V3J clonotypes were defined as sequences sharing the same inferred V gene, J gene, and CDR3 amino acid sequence. To compute the percentage overlap between repertoires, the number of shared unique clonotypes was divided by the size of the smaller repertoire. Three approaches were used to assess repertoire richness: RTK rarefaction, the Chao1 estimator, and Recon v2.1 estimates of unobserved clonotypes. Generation probabilities for all TCRbeta clonotypes obtained by the gDNA method from a handful of donors were computed using OLGA. Entries here come from immuneACCESS through TCRdb and include only in-frame sequences with V and J called. Some clones fail to appear in such tables; in the studies checked, an unresolved V gene covers under half of the shortfall, and the cause of the remainder is unknown. For V, J and clone size, that table is used; D and trimming come from the DNA. The sample has roughly 2 million clones on record, around 95% of them singletons. Clones ranked in the top ten supply more than 0.1% of the sample.

V gives up 0 bases and J gives up 4 bases, and the segment between their germline ends measures 7 bases. Including the terminal cysteine and phenylalanine, the CDR3 comprises 14 residues. The retained sequence is limited to the CDR3, 42 bases, with the frame set at the first base. For CDR1 and CDR2, the germline V gene (reference sequence) lists GTSNPN and SVGIG. In this chain, TRBV30 is recombined with TRBJ1-6; the D gene lacks a confident call. Source material: naive CD4+ T cells sorted from blood. In light of the paper, this sample's cell subset or site label describes: CD45RA+ positively selected. The sequence was obtained from a man aged 18 to 29 in good health. The CDR3 region: CAWSVLPYNSPLHF. In nucleotides, the sequence is TGTGCCTGGAGTGTACTTCCTTATAATTCACCCCTCCACTTT.